This T cell receptor (beta chain) came from a study of cytomegalovirus exposure and HLA in healthy donors. Looking at the study overall: Early released data had around 79 million unique TCRs, all coming from HLA-typed donors. Falling in the Caucasian-associated ancestry cluster were 81% of 398 genotyped donors.

Overall study findings and caveats: A further, later analysis showed that HLA-associated TCR beta chains (compared with equally common others) were more clonally expanded. Cytomegalovirus-associated TCR beta chains were listed, numbering 150 to 200.

This clone turned up a few times. Its target is unknown. The PCR had 60 Vbeta and 13 Jbeta primers. Using immunoSEQ multiplex PCR, the repertoire was profiled, and TCRdb retains in-frame clones only, with some absent. The table includes about 250,000 clones, around 84% detected once. CDR3 length equals 16 residues. The ends lost 2 bases at V and 6 bases at J; junction bases unmatched: 6. The germline V gene has CDR1 SGHNT and CDR2 YYREEE (reference sequence). This chain links TRBV5-4 with TRBJ1-6; TRBD1 agrees at 9 bases. Specimen: PBMCs. The clonotype originates from a girl aged 2 to 9 in good health and CMV-seronegative. In nucleotides, the CDR3 is TGTGCCAGCAGCTTCCCGGGACAGGGAGGTAATTCACCCCTCCACTTT. Translation: CASSFPGQGGNSPLHF.